These T cell receptor beta chains were read from a single sample in a study of blood T cell repertoires in COVID-19. Measured with immunoSEQ multiplex PCR; TCRdb has only the in-frame clones, and not every one. The table lists around 99,000 clones, 84% of them singletons. The sample taken for sequencing was peripheral blood. The receptors come from a woman in her fifties or sixties with acute or convalescent COVID-19. Both conserved end residues are part of each CDR3. Each record gives: D gene, J gene, clone size, V gene, CDR3 length, CDR3 DNA, CDR3 protein. The D gene is left open where the match is weak. Size is stated for part of the rows, as once, few or many counts, or as a class when the clone is expanded.

D gene: TRBD1
J gene: TRBJ1-4
clone size: NA
V gene: TRBV3-1/TRBV3-2
CDR3 length: 15
CDR3 DNA: TGTGCCAGCAGCCGCCGGGACAGAGAAGGCGAAAAACTGTTTTTT
CDR3 protein: CASSRRDREGEKLFF

D gene: NA
J gene: TRBJ1-2
clone size: NA
V gene: TRBV28
CDR3 length: 18
CDR3 DNA: TGTGCCAGCAGTTCCCAGACAGCTTCTAAGGCTACGGGCTATGGCTACACCTTC
CDR3 protein: CASSSQTASKATGYGYTF

D gene: NA
J gene: TRBJ1-2
clone size: once
V gene: TRBV3-1/TRBV3-2
CDR3 length: 15
CDR3 DNA: TGTGCCAGCAGCCCACACGTGCTAGCTAACTATGGCTACACCTTC
CDR3 protein: CASSPHVLANYGYTF

D gene: NA
J gene: TRBJ2-7
clone size: NA
V gene: TRBV5-1
CDR3 length: 15
CDR3 DNA: TGCGCCAGCAGCATCTCCGGGACACTCTCCTACGAGCAGTACTTC
CDR3 protein: CASSISGTLSYEQYF

D gene: NA
J gene: TRBJ1-1
clone size: NA
V gene: TRBV19
CDR3 length: 14
CDR3 DNA: TGTGCCAGTAGTTTTCGGAGGGAGGACACTGAAGCTTTCTTT
CDR3 protein: CASSFRREDTEAFF

D gene: NA
J gene: TRBJ2-1
clone size: NA
V gene: TRBV7-3
CDR3 length: 16
CDR3 DNA: TGTGCCAGCAGCTTAAGGGGTGGGAGCTCCTACAATGAGCAGTTCTTC
CDR3 protein: CASSLRGGSSYNEQFF

D gene: TRBD1
J gene: TRBJ2-7
clone size: NA
V gene: TRBV15
CDR3 length: 14
CDR3 DNA: TGTGCCACCAGGAAGAGACAGGGTGACTACGAGCAGTACTTC
CDR3 protein: CATRKRQGDYEQYF

D gene: NA
J gene: TRBJ1-6
clone size: NA
V gene: TRBV18
CDR3 length: 14
CDR3 DNA: TGTGCCAGCTCAGCAGGGGTGGGTAATTCACCCCTCCACTTT
CDR3 protein: CASSAGVGNSPLHF

D gene: NA
J gene: TRBJ2-1
clone size: NA
V gene: TRBV6-6
CDR3 length: 14
CDR3 DNA: TGTGCCAGCAACTCAGGACTGACTACCCATGAGCAGTTCTTC
CDR3 protein: CASNSGLTTHEQFF

D gene: NA
J gene: TRBJ1-2
clone size: NA
V gene: TRBV28
CDR3 length: 18
CDR3 DNA: TGTGCCAGCAGTTTATTAAGTATGTCCGGGGGATCTAACTATGGCTACACCTTC
CDR3 protein: CASSLLSMSGGSNYGYTF

D gene: TRBD2
J gene: TRBJ2-3
clone size: NA
V gene: TRBV12-5
CDR3 length: 14
CDR3 DNA: TGTGCTAGTGGAAGCGGGGGGTCCACTTATACGCAGTATTTT
CDR3 protein: CASGSGGSTYTQYF

D gene: TRBD1
J gene: TRBJ2-7
clone size: NA
V gene: TRBV24-1
CDR3 length: 14
CDR3 DNA: TGTGCCACCAGTTCCGACAGGGCTCCCTACGAGCAGTACTTC
CDR3 protein: CATSSDRAPYEQYF

D gene: NA
J gene: TRBJ1-3
clone size: NA
V gene: TRBV6-5
CDR3 length: 14
CDR3 DNA: TGTGCCAGCACTCTAGGGGGATCCGGAAACACCATATATTTT
CDR3 protein: CASTLGGSGNTIYF

D gene: NA
J gene: TRBJ2-2
clone size: many
V gene: TRBV6-4
CDR3 length: 15
CDR3 DNA: TGTGCCAGCAGTTCTGACAGCACGAACACCGGGGAGCTGTTTTTT
CDR3 protein: CASSSDSTNTGELFF

D gene: NA
J gene: TRBJ2-7
clone size: NA
V gene: TRBV5-1
CDR3 length: 15
CDR3 DNA: TGCGCCAGCAGCCCGTTAACCCTGGAAGGGAGCGAGCAGTACTTC
CDR3 protein: CASSPLTLEGSEQYF

D gene: NA
J gene: TRBJ1-2
clone size: NA
V gene: TRBV6-5
CDR3 length: 14
CDR3 DNA: TGTGCCAGCACCACCGAGGGTTCTAACTATGGCTACACCTTC
CDR3 protein: CASTTEGSNYGYTF

D gene: TRBD1
J gene: TRBJ1-3
clone size: NA
V gene: TRBV5-6
CDR3 length: 15
CDR3 DNA: TGTGCCAGCAGCCAGGGGGACAGTCCTGGAAACACCATATATTTT
CDR3 protein: CASSQGDSPGNTIYF

D gene: TRBD1
J gene: TRBJ2-3
clone size: NA
V gene: TRBV5-1
CDR3 length: 16
CDR3 DNA: TGCGCCAGCAGCTTGGCCGGGACAGGGGGCACAGATACGCAGTATTTT
CDR3 protein: CASSLAGTGGTDTQYF

D gene: TRBD1
J gene: TRBJ2-7
clone size: NA
V gene: TRBV5-5
CDR3 length: 13
CDR3 DNA: TGTGCCAGCAGTAGGGGGACAGAGTACGAGCAGTACTTC
CDR3 protein: CASSRGTEYEQYF

D gene: NA
J gene: TRBJ1-1
clone size: NA
V gene: TRBV6-5
CDR3 length: 14
CDR3 DNA: TGTGCCAGCAGTCGTCCAGGGTGGGGCACTGAAGCTTTCTTT
CDR3 protein: CASSRPGWGTEAFF

D gene: TRBD2
J gene: TRBJ2-5
clone size: NA
V gene: TRBV5-4
CDR3 length: 15
CDR3 DNA: TGTGCCAGCAGCTTGGTTTCTAGCGGGGGGGCCACCCAGTACTTC
CDR3 protein: CASSLVSSGGATQYF

D gene: TRBD1
J gene: TRBJ2-7
clone size: NA
V gene: TRBV5-1
CDR3 length: 15
CDR3 DNA: TGCGCCAGCAGCCCGCAGGGACAGGGGGTCGGGGAGCAGTACTTC
CDR3 protein: CASSPQGQGVGEQYF

D gene: TRBD2
J gene: TRBJ2-7
clone size: few
V gene: TRBV19
CDR3 length: 15
CDR3 DNA: TGTGCCAGTAGTCCGGGGGGGACGACCCCTTACGAGCAGTACTTC
CDR3 protein: CASSPGGTTPYEQYF

D gene: NA
J gene: TRBJ1-2
clone size: NA
V gene: TRBV11-2
CDR3 length: 13
CDR3 DNA: TGTGCCAGCAGCTTGCTGGAGGGCTATGGCTACACCTTC
CDR3 protein: CASSLLEGYGYTF

D gene: NA
J gene: TRBJ2-5
clone size: NA
V gene: TRBV3-1/TRBV3-2
CDR3 length: 14
CDR3 DNA: TGTGCCAGCAGCTACGTCCAGGGCAGGGAGACCCAGTACTTC
CDR3 protein: CASSYVQGRETQYF

D gene: NA
J gene: TRBJ1-2
clone size: NA
V gene: TRBV6-5
CDR3 length: 12
CDR3 DNA: TGTGCCAGCAGTTCCACTCATTATGGCTACACCTTC
CDR3 protein: CASSSTHYGYTF

D gene: NA
J gene: TRBJ2-5
clone size: once
V gene: TRBV5-6
CDR3 length: 14
CDR3 DNA: TGTGCCAGCAGCTTGGACAGGTACCAAGAGACCCAGTACTTC
CDR3 protein: CASSLDRYQETQYF

D gene: NA
J gene: TRBJ1-1
clone size: NA
V gene: TRBV11-3
CDR3 length: 13
CDR3 DNA: TGTGCCAGCAGCCCCCGAGGGCTGGGAGAAGCTTTCTTT
CDR3 protein: CASSPRGLGEAFF

D gene: NA
J gene: TRBJ1-1
clone size: NA
V gene: TRBV7-8
CDR3 length: 16
CDR3 DNA: TGTGCCAGCAGCTTAGTTTCCCGGGAATTCGTTGCTGAAGCTTTCTTT
CDR3 protein: CASSLVSREFVAEAFF

D gene: TRBD1
J gene: TRBJ1-1
clone size: NA
V gene: TRBV10-3
CDR3 length: 16
CDR3 DNA: TGTGCCATCAGTGAGTGGGACAGGGCCTTAAACACTGAAGCTTTCTTT
CDR3 protein: CAISEWDRALNTEAFF

D gene: NA
J gene: TRBJ2-1
clone size: once
V gene: TRBV29-1
CDR3 length: 14
CDR3 DNA: TGCAGCGTTGTGGTGGTCGGGGTCGGGAATGAGCAGTTCTTC
CDR3 protein: CSVVVVGVGNEQFF

D gene: TRBD1
J gene: TRBJ2-6
clone size: NA
V gene: TRBV7-2
CDR3 length: 19
CDR3 DNA: TGTGCCAGCAGCAGACCGGGTAGCAGGGGGAAAAGAGGGGCCAACGTCCTGACTTTC
CDR3 protein: CASSRPGSRGKRGANVLTF

D gene: TRBD2
J gene: TRBJ2-1
clone size: NA
V gene: TRBV19
CDR3 length: 15
CDR3 DNA: TGTGCCAGTAGTCAAGGACTAGAGGTAGCGAGGGAGCAGTTCTTC
CDR3 protein: CASSQGLEVAREQFF

D gene: TRBD2
J gene: TRBJ2-4
clone size: NA
V gene: TRBV4-1
CDR3 length: 19
CDR3 DNA: TGCGCCAGCAGCCAGCTAGGCAGGCCGGGGAGGGCGGCCAAAAACATTCAGTACTTC
CDR3 protein: CASSQLGRPGRAAKNIQYF

D gene: NA
J gene: TRBJ1-4
clone size: NA
V gene: TRBV12-3/TRBV12-4
CDR3 length: 13
CDR3 DNA: TGTGCCAGCAGTCCGCTTGGAGGGGAAGGACTGTTTTTT
CDR3 protein: CASSPLGGEGLFF

D gene: NA
J gene: TRBJ2-1
clone size: NA
V gene: TRBV9
CDR3 length: 14
CDR3 DNA: TGTGCCAGCAGCCCGAGGAGGACTGGGGATGAGCAGTTCTTC
CDR3 protein: CASSPRRTGDEQFF

D gene: NA
J gene: TRBJ1-2
clone size: NA
V gene: TRBV25-1
CDR3 length: 14
CDR3 DNA: TGTGCCAGCAGTGCGAGGACAGAAAACTATGGCTACACCTTC
CDR3 protein: CASSARTENYGYTF

D gene: NA
J gene: TRBJ2-2
clone size: NA
V gene: TRBV7-3
CDR3 length: 13
CDR3 DNA: TGTGCCAGCAGCTTCAGTACGTCAGGGGAGCTGTTTTTT
CDR3 protein: CASSFSTSGELFF

D gene: TRBD2
J gene: TRBJ2-1
clone size: NA
V gene: TRBV5-1
CDR3 length: 16
CDR3 DNA: TGCGCCAGCAGCTTGGAGGTGCTAGCGGGGGGGCGTGAGCAGTTCTTC
CDR3 protein: CASSLEVLAGGREQFF

D gene: NA
J gene: TRBJ1-1
clone size: NA
V gene: TRBV6-5
CDR3 length: 13
CDR3 DNA: TGTGCCAGCGGAAACCAGGGTCGCACTGAAGCTTTCTTT
CDR3 protein: CASGNQGRTEAFF

D gene: TRBD1
J gene: TRBJ1-1
clone size: NA
V gene: TRBV6-6
CDR3 length: 13
CDR3 DNA: TGTGCCAGCAGTTACGAGACAGGGCCTGAAGCTTTCTTT
CDR3 protein: CASSYETGPEAFF

D gene: TRBD1
J gene: TRBJ1-1
clone size: NA
V gene: TRBV5-6
CDR3 length: 16
CDR3 DNA: TGTGCCAGCAGCTTGGTGCAGGGGGCGATGAACACTGAAGCTTTCTTT
CDR3 protein: CASSLVQGAMNTEAFF

D gene: NA
J gene: TRBJ1-1
clone size: few
V gene: TRBV13
CDR3 length: 13
CDR3 DNA: TGTGCCAGCAGCTTTGAGGCGAACACTGAAGCTTTCTTT
CDR3 protein: CASSFEANTEAFF

D gene: NA
J gene: TRBJ1-2
clone size: NA
V gene: TRBV14
CDR3 length: 12
CDR3 DNA: TGTGCCAGCAGCCAACGTCTCTATGGCTACACCTTC
CDR3 protein: CASSQRLYGYTF

D gene: NA
J gene: TRBJ2-3
clone size: NA
V gene: TRBV28
CDR3 length: 11
CDR3 DNA: TGTGCCAGCACCCGCGAGGATACGCAGTATTTT
CDR3 protein: CASTREDTQYF

D gene: TRBD1
J gene: TRBJ2-2
clone size: NA
V gene: TRBV19
CDR3 length: 14
CDR3 DNA: TGTGCCAGTAGTGTTGGACAGGGGAAAGGGGAGCTGTTTTTT
CDR3 protein: CASSVGQGKGELFF

D gene: TRBD1
J gene: TRBJ2-7
clone size: NA
V gene: TRBV18
CDR3 length: 15
CDR3 DNA: TGTGCCAGCTCACTGCAAAACAGGGGGGCCTACGAGCAGTACTTC
CDR3 protein: CASSLQNRGAYEQYF

D gene: TRBD1
J gene: TRBJ1-2
clone size: NA
V gene: TRBV28
CDR3 length: 13
CDR3 DNA: TGTGCCAGCATTACAGGGGGAAACTATGGCTACACCTTC
CDR3 protein: CASITGGNYGYTF

D gene: TRBD1
J gene: TRBJ1-1
clone size: few
V gene: TRBV28
CDR3 length: 16
CDR3 DNA: TGTGCCAGCAGTTCCAAACTGGGACAGGGGAACACTGAAGCTTTCTTT
CDR3 protein: CASSSKLGQGNTEAFF

D gene: NA
J gene: TRBJ1-1
clone size: NA
V gene: TRBV7-9
CDR3 length: 12
CDR3 DNA: TGTGCCAGCAGGCCACCGGGCACTGAAGCTTTCTTT
CDR3 protein: CASRPPGTEAFF

D gene: TRBD1
J gene: TRBJ1-1
clone size: NA
V gene: TRBV5-1
CDR3 length: 12
CDR3 DNA: TGCGCCAGCAGCTTGGGCAGGGGGGAGGCTTTCTTT
CDR3 protein: CASSLGRGEAFF

D gene: TRBD1
J gene: TRBJ1-5
clone size: NA
V gene: TRBV19
CDR3 length: 14
CDR3 DNA: TGTGCCAGTAGTGGGACAGGGGGCCTTCAGCCCCAGCATTTT
CDR3 protein: CASSGTGGLQPQHF

D gene: TRBD1
J gene: TRBJ1-2
clone size: NA
V gene: TRBV2
CDR3 length: 15
CDR3 DNA: TGTGCCAGCAGTGAGGGACTTCGACAGGGCTATGGCTACACCTTC
CDR3 protein: CASSEGLRQGYGYTF

D gene: NA
J gene: TRBJ2-3
clone size: few
V gene: TRBV10-2
CDR3 length: 15
CDR3 DNA: TGCGCCAGCAGTGAGTGGTTGGGGGCAAGAGATACGCAGTATTTT
CDR3 protein: CASSEWLGARDTQYF

D gene: NA
J gene: TRBJ2-1
clone size: NA
V gene: TRBV7-3
CDR3 length: 14
CDR3 DNA: TGTGCCAGCAGCTTAATGGGGCCCTACAATGAGCAGTTCTTC
CDR3 protein: CASSLMGPYNEQFF